The clone carrying this T cell receptor beta chain was observed a few times. The antigen remains undetermined. The sample belongs to a study of molecular identifiers for immune sequencing clone quantification. With RNA at 10%, 30% or 50%, naive CD8 libraries came from roughly 20,000 to 1,000,000 sorted cells. For naive CD8 T cells, sorting used the CD8+CD4-CCR7+CD45RA+ phenotype. Previously described methods and listed TCR primers were used for bulk TCR libraries. TCRdb reprocessed the PCR reads via MiXCR and lists one record per CDR3 protein. The sample holds under 600,000 distinct CDR3 sequences, over 20% seen once. General study findings and limits: Beyond 20 RNA copies, clones held over 97% of effector molecules, compared with under 1% in naive cells.

Germline CDR1 is SGHDT and CDR2 is YYEEEE. Trimming took off 1 base at V and 15 bases at J, with 20 bases between the two ends. This CDR3 comprises 14 residues. The rearrangement uses TRBV5-6 and TRBJ2-1; D gene unclear. This clonotype was sampled from a human donor in good health. Some libraries in this study had Jurkat cell RNA spiked in. Sample: naive CD8+ T cells from blood, with Jurkat cell RNA spiked in. The subset denotes: FACS-sorted CD8+CD4-CCR7+CD45RA+ naive T cells. The CDR3 sequence: CASSLSVHPSSSFF. In nucleotides, the CDR3 is TGTGCCAGCAGCTTGTCCGTTCATCCATCATCATCGTTCTTC.